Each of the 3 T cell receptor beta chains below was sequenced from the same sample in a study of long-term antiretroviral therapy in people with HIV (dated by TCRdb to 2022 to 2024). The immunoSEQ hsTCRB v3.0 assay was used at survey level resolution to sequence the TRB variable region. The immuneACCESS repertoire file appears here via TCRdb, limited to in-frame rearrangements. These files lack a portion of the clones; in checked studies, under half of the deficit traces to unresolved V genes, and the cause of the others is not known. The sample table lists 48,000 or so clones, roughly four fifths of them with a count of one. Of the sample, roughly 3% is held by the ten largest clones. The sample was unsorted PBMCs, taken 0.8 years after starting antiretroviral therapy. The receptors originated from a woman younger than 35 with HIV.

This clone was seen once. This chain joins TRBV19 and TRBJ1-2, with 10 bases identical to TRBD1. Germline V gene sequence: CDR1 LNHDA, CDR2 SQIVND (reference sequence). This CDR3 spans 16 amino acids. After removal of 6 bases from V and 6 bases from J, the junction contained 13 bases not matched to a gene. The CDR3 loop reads CASRRGQGRLQDGYTF. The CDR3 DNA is TGTGCCAGTAGGAGGGGACAGGGGAGACTTCAGGATGGCTACACCTTC.

The CDR3 DNA follows: TGTGCCAGCAGCTTAGTTTCTCTCGCGGGACCTAACACCGGGGAGCTGTTTTTT. Translating gives CASSLVSLAGPNTGELFF. The V and J genes are TRBV7-2 and TRBJ2-2, with TRBD2 as a possible D gene (6 bases). V lost 1 base and J 2 bases, leaving 17 bases between the germline ends. This CDR3 has 18 residues. Looked up from germline, CDR1 is SGHTA and CDR2 is FQGNSA.

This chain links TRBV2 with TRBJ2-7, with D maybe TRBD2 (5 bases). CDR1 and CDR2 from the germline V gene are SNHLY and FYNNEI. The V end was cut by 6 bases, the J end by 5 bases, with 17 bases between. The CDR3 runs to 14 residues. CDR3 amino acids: CASRDFLLSDEQYF. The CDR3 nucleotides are TGTGCCAGCAGGGATTTTTTGCTTAGCGACGAGCAGTACTTC.